Below are 10 T cell receptor beta chains sequenced from a single sample in a study of neurological immune-mediated disorders. TCRdb passed the 5' RACE reads through MiXCR, listing each CDR3 protein once. This sample has tens of thousands of distinct CDR3 sequences, with 12% to 15% found just once. Sequencing input: PBMCs. The origin of the receptors is a woman in her 50s with HTLV-1-associated myelopathy (HAM/TSP).

J is TRBJ1-2 and V is TRBV6-2 or TRBV6-3, with TRBD1 as a possible D gene (5 bases). The V gene's germline CDR1 is MNHEY and CDR2 SVGEGT. Trimming took off 10 bases at V and 6 bases at J, with 18 bases between the two ends. The CDR3 consists of 13 residues. CDR3 bases: TGTGCCACTCGCGTCAGGGAGGAGGATGGCTACACCTTC. It yields the protein CATRVREEDGYTF.

The table lists this clonotype with many counts. The gene calls are TRBV29-1 and TRBJ2-3; D perhaps matches TRBD1 (5 bases). The V and J ends lost 0 bases and 2 bases respectively, with 15 bases between them. The germline CDR1 and CDR2 sequences are SQVTM and ANQGSEA. The CDR3 extends over 16 amino acids. In DNA, the CDR3 is TGCAGCGTTGAAGATCGAAGGGGCAGAAACACAGATACGCAGTATTTT. Translation: CSVEDRRGRNTDTQYF.

This clonotype was detected ten times or more. This chain links TRBV9 with TRBJ2-2; the D gene is possibly TRBD2 (6 bases). V lost 5 bases and J 3 bases, leaving 11 bases between the germline ends. In germline, CDR1 is SGDLS, CDR2 YYNGEE. This CDR3 comprises 14 residues. CDR3 DNA: TGTGCCAGCAGGATCGCTAGCGACACCGGGGAGCTGTTTTTT. Residues: CASRIASDTGELFF.

This clonotype was observed at least ten times. The chain employs TRBV14 and TRBJ1-2; D gene ambiguous. This CDR3 has 15 residues. V was shortened by 0 bases and J by 5 bases, with 13 bases between the two germline ends. Germline V gene data show CDR1 as SGHDN and CDR2 as FVKESK. CDR3 bases: TGTGCCAGCAGCCAAGAAGCCGGGAGTCGATATGGCTACACCTTC. This translates into CASSQEAGSRYGYTF.

This clonotype has more than one count but fewer than ten. CDR3 sequence reads: CASSKKTSGGRSSYNEQFF. CDR3 in DNA: TGTGCCAGCAGCAAAAAAACTAGCGGGGGGCGTAGCTCCTACAATGAGCAGTTCTTC. V and J are TRBV21-1 and TRBJ2-1; TRBD2, the table's D call, was not compared with the DNA. TRBV21-1 is noted as a pseudogene. This CDR3 is 19 amino acids long.

Ten or more counts support this clonotype. V gene TRBV7-2 combines with J gene TRBJ1-1, with D uncertain. This CDR3 comprises 13 residues. Trimming took 6 bases from V and 4 from J, leaving 12 bases between them. Germline assignment: CDR1 SGHTA and CDR2 FQGNSA. The CDR3 sequence: CASRSELFTEAFF. CDR3 in DNA: TGTGCCAGCAGGAGCGAACTCTTCACTGAAGCTTTCTTT.

This clonotype was detected many times. The J gene is TRBJ1-2, the V gene TRBV6-5, with 10 bases aligning to TRBD1. V was clipped by 9 bases and J by 4 bases; unmatched bases: 14. The CDR3 covers 16 residues. Germline values: CDR1 MNHEY, CDR2 SVGAGI. The chain's CDR3 is CARAGTGVPAPYGYTF. CDR3 in DNA: TGTGCCAGAGCCGGGACAGGGGTCCCTGCTCCCTATGGCTACACCTTC.

Ten or more counts support this clonotype. The gene calls are TRBV7-9 and TRBJ2-7; D possibly corresponds to TRBD2 (6 bases). CDR1 is SEHNR and CDR2 is FQNEAQ in the germline V gene (reference sequence). V lost 3 bases and J lost 1, with 10 bases in between. The CDR3 runs to 14 residues. As DNA, the CDR3 is TGTGCCAGCAGCTTCAGCGGGTTTTCCTACGAGCAGTACTTC. It yields the protein CASSFSGFSYEQYF.

This clonotype was detected many times. This chain connects TRBV11-2 to TRBJ1-2, with TRBD1 matching 12 bases. CDR3 length: 14 amino acids. J was trimmed by 4 bases and V by 5 bases; bases with no gene match: 2. Germline CDR1 and CDR2: SGHAT and FQNNGV. The CDR3 nucleotides are TGTGCCAGCAGCCGGGACAGGGGGCTCTATGGCTACACCTTC. This encodes CASSRDRGLYGYTF.

This clonotype was observed many times. The chain employs TRBV29-1 and TRBJ2-3; 7 bases agree with TRBD1. Per germline, CDR1 SQVTM and CDR2 ANQGSEA. The CDR3 contains 14 residues. Trimming at V came to 4 bases and at J to 2 bases, leaving 6 bases not matched to a gene. The CDR3 region is CSVVPGQNTDTQYF. CDR3 DNA: TGCAGCGTTGTCCCGGGACAGAACACAGATACGCAGTATTTT.